This T cell receptor (beta chain) emerged from a study of cytomegalovirus exposure and HLA in healthy donors. Concerning this clone itself: Its target is unknown.

V was pared by 5 bases and J by 3 bases, with 8 bases of the junction left unmatched. Germline-derived CDR1 and CDR2 are MDHEN and SYDVKM. The CDR3 runs to 15 residues. 13 Jbeta primers and 60 Vbeta primers were used for the PCR. The assay was immunoSEQ multiplex PCR, and TCRdb's table has in-frame clones only and misses some. Counted here are some 110,000 clones, 12% to 15% occurring once; the ten biggest clones make up 0.83%. The study, taken as a whole, reports: In a later analysis, most CMV-associated TCR beta chains appeared HLA-restricted. It was around 160 TCR beta chains that were listed as cytomegalovirus-associated.

The TCR comes from a female donor in good health and CMV-seronegative. V is TRBV28 and J is TRBJ1-2, with 8 positions matching TRBD1. The sample comprised PBMCs. In nucleotides, the CDR3 is TGTGCCAGCAGTCCCCCGGGACAGGAACACTATGGCTACACCTTC. It yields the protein CASSPPGQEHYGYTF.